This TCR beta chain was sequenced for a study of blood T cell repertoires in COVID-19. Overall study: Acute-phase and convalescent COVID-19 samples originated in the United States, Italy and Spain. Sample material is recorded as cDNA or gDNA derived from T cells, B-cell-depleted T cells, or PBMCs.

Authors' data handling: Amplifying reference gene primers gave estimates of nucleated cell counts. Sequenced by immunoSEQ multiplex PCR; TCRdb stores in-frame clones only, minus some. The V and J calls and clone size were taken over from that table, and D and trimming were inferred from the DNA. The sample holds approximately 110,000 clones; about 88% are singletons and the top ten take 2.1%. Trimming shortened V by 6 bases and J by 4 bases, and 4 bases separated the two germline ends. Germline V gives CDR1 MDHEN, CDR2 SYDVKM. This CDR3 has 11 amino acids. Sequenced sample: peripheral blood. The origin of this receptor is a human donor in a cohort sampled during active COVID-19. The gene calls are TRBV28 and TRBJ2-1, with no clear D. The CDR3 loop is CASRSYNEQFF. For the CDR3, the DNA is TGTGCCAGCAGGTCTTACAATGAGCAGTTCTTC.